This entry describes one TCR beta chain. The data are from a study of blood T cell repertoires in COVID-19. Some clones are missing from TCRdb's copy, which holds only in-frame ones; the method was immunoSEQ multiplex PCR. This table has a few hundred thousand clones, 85% to 90% appearing once. Sequenced material: peripheral blood. The clonotype was recovered from a human donor in a cohort sampled during active COVID-19.

The CDR3 DNA reads as TGTGCCAGCAGCAACCTGGGACAGCGACGGGTGAATTCACCCCTCCACTTT. This codes for CASSNLGQRRVNSPLHF. The chain links TRBV6-2 or TRBV6-3 to TRBJ1-6; TRBD1 matches 7 bases. CDR1 is MNHEY, CDR2 SVGEGT, per germline. The CDR3 totals 17 residues. J lost 7 bases, V lost 6 bases, and 15 bases had no gene match.